These 21 T cell receptor beta chains came from one sample sequenced in a study of blood T cell repertoires in COVID-19 (dated by TCRdb to about 2020). The library was built by means of the immunoSEQ multiplex PCR assay. The table comes from immuneACCESS by way of TCRdb, which keeps in-frame sequences with V and J called. Part of the clones is missing from these tables; in studies checked, under half for an unresolved V gene and the rest for unknown reasons. The sample table lists 130,000 or so clones, about 80% of them with a count of one. Jointly, the top ten make up 2% to 2.5% of the sample. Material for sequencing was PBMCs or T cells enriched from blood (not recorded which). These receptors were collected from a man aged 35 to 55 with acute COVID-19.

The V and J genes are TRBV5-4 and TRBJ1-5; D is perhaps TRBD1 (5 bases). Germline lookup yields CDR1 SGHNT and CDR2 YYREEE (reference sequence). This CDR3 spans 14 amino acids. The V end lost 4 bases, the J end lost 5 bases, and 13 bases lay between the germline ends. The CDR3 loop reads CASSPGGTDQPQHF. Written as DNA, the CDR3 is TGTGCCAGCAGCCCCGGGGGGACGGATCAGCCCCAGCATTTT.

J is TRBJ1-1 and V is TRBV11-3; possibly TRBD1 for D (5 bases). This CDR3 spans 14 amino acids. The V gene's germline CDR1 is SGHNT and CDR2 YENEEA. V gave up 3 bases and J gave up 4 bases, with 12 bases separating them. As DNA, the CDR3 is TGTGCCAGCAGCTTGTCAGGGTCGATCACTGAAGCTTTCTTT. Encoded protein: CASSLSGSITEAFF.

The rearrangement uses TRBV7-8 and TRBJ1-2; the match to TRBD1 covers 9 bases. V shed 0 bases, J shed 6 bases, and the junction held 11 bases outside the gene matches. Germline V gene data show CDR1 as SGHVS and CDR2 as FQNEAQ. The CDR3 has 17 amino acids. The CDR3 DNA is TGTGCCAGCAGCTTAGCGGACAGGGGAGAAGGGACTGATGGCTACACCTTC. This sequence encodes CASSLADRGEGTDGYTF.

The gene calls are TRBV19 and TRBJ1-2; no clear D. Trimming removed 7 bases at V and 8 bases at J, with 11 bases between. Germline CDR1 and CDR2: LNHDA and SQIVND (reference sequence). CDR3 length: 11 residues. This chain's CDR3 is CASINSWGYTF. The CDR3 DNA reads as TGTGCCAGTATCAACTCCTGGGGCTACACCTTC. Full variable domain (missing parts from reference TRBV19 and TRBJ1-2): DGGITQSPKYLFRKEGQNVTLSCEQNLNHDAMYWYRQDPGQGLRLIYYSQIVNDFQKGDIAEGYSVSREKKESFPLTVTSAQKNPTAFYLCASINSWGYTFGSGTRLTVV.

V gene TRBV11-2 combines with J gene TRBJ2-7; 9 positions agree with TRBD1. Trimming took 5 bases from V and 5 from J; bases not matched to a gene: 4. CDR3 size: 13 residues. CDR1 and CDR2 from the germline V gene are SGHAT and FQNNGV. Here the CDR3 reads CASSRDRVHEQYF. CDR3 in DNA: TGTGCCAGCAGCAGGGACAGGGTCCACGAGCAGTACTTC. Full variable domain (missing parts from reference TRBV11-2 and TRBJ2-7): EAGVAQSPRYKIIEKRQSVAFWCNPISGHATLYWYQQILGQGPKLLIQFQNNGVVDDSQLPKDRFSAERLKGVDSTLKIQPAKLEDSAVYLCASSRDRVHEQYFGPGTRLTVT.

This chain links TRBV3-1 (or the pseudogene TRBV3-2) with TRBJ2-3, with 10 bases lining up with TRBD2. With V trimmed by 0 bases and J by 8 bases, 8 bases remained unmatched. Germline V gene lookup returns CDR1 LGHDT and CDR2 YNNKEL (reference sequence). CDR3 length: 16 residues. The CDR3 DNA sequence: TGTGCCAGCAGCCAAGATAGTAGCGGGGGGTTGGGTACGCAGTATTTT. Its protein product is CASSQDSSGGLGTQYF.

This clone was counted between two and nine times. The chain couples TRBV7-9 to TRBJ2-3; 11 bases map to TRBD2. V was clipped by 6 bases and J by 5 bases; unmatched bases: 7. The CDR3 loop spans 15 amino acids. CDR1 is SEHNR and CDR2 is FQNEAQ in the germline V gene (reference sequence). CDR3 loop: CASSPLAGVVDTQYF. DNA of the CDR3: TGTGCCAGCAGTCCACTAGCGGGAGTAGTAGATACGCAGTATTTT. The full variable domain, rest sourced from reference TRBV7-9 and TRBJ2-3, is DTGVSQNPRHKITKRGQNVTFRCDPISEHNRLYWYRQTLGQGPEFLTYFQNEAQLEKSRLLSDRFSAERPKGSFSTLEIQRTEQGDSAMYLCASSPLAGVVDTQYFGPGTRLTVL.

The rearrangement links TRBV5-8 to TRBJ1-2, with TRBD1 identical over 9 bases. V lost 3 bases to trimming and J lost 1 base; unmatched junction nucleotides: 1. The CDR3 has 14 residues. Germline loops: CDR1 SGHTS, CDR2 YDEGEE. The CDR3 loop is CASSSGQGNYGYTF. The CDR3 DNA reads as TGTGCCAGCAGCTCGGGACAGGGTAACTATGGCTACACCTTC.

This chain uses TRBV30 with TRBJ2-1, with 9 bases fitting TRBD2. The germline V gene encodes CDR1 GTSNPN and CDR2 SVGIG (reference sequence). This CDR3 has 15 residues. Unmatched junction bases numbered 6, after V lost 4 bases and J lost 2 bases. CDR3: CAWTKTSGTYNEQFF. Here the CDR3 DNA reads TGTGCCTGGACCAAGACTAGCGGAACCTACAATGAGCAGTTCTTC. Using reference TRBV30 and TRBJ2-1 for the parts outside the CDR3, the full variable domain is SQTIHQWPATLVQPVGSPLSLECTVEGTSNPNLYWYRQAAGRGLQLLFYSVGIGQISSEVPQNLSASRPQDRQFILSSKKLLLSDSGFYLCAWTKTSGTYNEQFFGPGTRLTVL.

This chain links TRBV24-1 with TRBJ2-1; D is possibly TRBD1 (5 bases). Germline CDR1 and CDR2: KGHDR and SFDVKD. The CDR3 is 16 amino acids. V shed 2 bases and J shed 8 bases, with 18 bases lying between them. The CDR3: CATSDWGLSQLDEQFF. Here the CDR3 DNA reads TGTGCCACCAGTGATTGGGGCCTTTCCCAATTGGATGAGCAGTTCTTC.

The chain recombines TRBV28 with TRBJ2-7, with a weak D call TRBD1 (6 bases). The V gene's germline CDR1 is MDHEN and CDR2 SYDVKM. Trimming pared 6 bases from V and 4 bases from J, leaving 16 bases between. This CDR3 has 14 amino acids. In nucleotides, the CDR3 is TGTGCCAGCAGGCGGACAGAGGCGCATTACGAGCAGTACTTC. Translated: CASRRTEAHYEQYF.

This clone was detected once. The rearrangement links TRBV19 to TRBJ2-1; TRBD2 agrees at 10 bases. This CDR3 region has 16 residues. The junction had 6 bases not matched to a gene; V was cut back by 4 bases and J by 3 bases. CDR1 is LNHDA, CDR2 SQIVND, per germline (reference sequence). CDR3 residues: CASSTGTSVFYNEQFF. Written as DNA, the CDR3 is TGTGCCAGTAGTACCGGGACTAGCGTTTTCTACAATGAGCAGTTCTTC. Using reference TRBV19 and TRBJ2-1 for the parts outside the CDR3, the full variable domain is DGGITQSPKYLFRKEGQNVTLSCEQNLNHDAMYWYRQDPGQGLRLIYYSQIVNDFQKGDIAEGYSVSREKKESFPLTVTSAQKNPTAFYLCASSTGTSVFYNEQFFGPGTRLTVL.

The gene calls are TRBV19 and TRBJ2-3; a possible D gene is TRBD1 (6 bases). V was cut by 7 bases and J by 2 bases, with 10 bases left in between. The CDR3 covers 13 residues. In germline, CDR1 is LNHDA, CDR2 SQIVND (reference sequence). CDR3 in amino acids: CASTDRFTDTQYF. The DNA for the CDR3 is TGTGCCAGTACCGACAGGTTCACAGATACGCAGTATTTT.

As for this clone: Different DNA sequences within this sample yield the same CDR3. The chain joins TRBV14 to TRBJ1-5; D gene ambiguous. V was shortened by 0 bases and J by 7 bases, with 7 bases between the two germline ends. Germline V gene sequence: CDR1 SGHDN, CDR2 FVKESK. CDR3 length: 13 amino acids. This chain's CDR3 is CASSQDLGQPQHF. DNA of the CDR3: TGTGCCAGCAGCCAAGACTTGGGCCAGCCCCAGCATTTT.

Here the CDR3 DNA reads TGTGCCAGCAGCTTAATTGGGACAGGCCCAGATACGCAGTATTTT. Encoded protein: CASSLIGTGPDTQYF. The V call is TRBV7-3, the J call TRBJ2-3; 8 nucleotides match TRBD1. After removal of 1 base from V and 4 bases from J, the junction contained 4 bases not matched to a gene. This CDR3 has 15 residues. CDR1 is SGHTA, CDR2 FQGTGA, per germline.

The chain uses TRBV12-3 or TRBV12-4 and TRBJ1-2; possible D gene TRBD1, 6 bases. Trimming cost V 4 bases and J 2 bases, with 8 bases left between them. This CDR3 is built from 13 residues. As DNA, the CDR3 is TGTGCCAGCAGTTCTGGACAGAACTATGGCTACACCTTC. This translates into CASSSGQNYGYTF.

The V call is TRBV6-5, the J call TRBJ2-7; 7 bases are shared with TRBD2. Germline CDR1 reads MNHEY; CDR2 reads SVGAGI. The CDR3 has 14 residues. Trimming removed 6 bases from V and 4 bases from J; junction bases left unmatched: 9. CDR3 coding DNA: TGTGCCAGCAGAAAAGGACTAGACTTATACGAGCAGTACTTC. Translating it yields CASRKGLDLYEQYF.

The rearrangement links TRBV5-1 to TRBJ2-1; TRBD2 matches at 10 bases. This CDR3 has 15 residues. The trim removed 4 bases at V and 8 bases at J, leaving 9 bases unmatched. CDR1 SGHRS and CDR2 YFSETQ come from the germline V gene. CDR3 bases: TGCGCCAGCAGCCTAGCGGGAGCATCCACCGATGAGCAGTTCTTC. Translating it yields CASSLAGASTDEQFF.

The genes are TRBV7-2 and TRBJ2-7; TRBD2 aligns across 7 bases. Unmatched junction bases numbered 7, after V lost 5 bases and J lost 3 bases. Germline V gene lookup returns CDR1 SGHTA and CDR2 FQGNSA. The CDR3 is 14 residues long. Here the CDR3 reads CASSVALAVYEQYF. The CDR3 DNA is TGTGCCAGCAGCGTCGCGCTAGCGGTCTACGAGCAGTACTTC.

The rearrangement uses TRBV7-2 and TRBJ1-3, with TRBD1 matching over 12 bases. With V trimmed by 5 bases and J by 9 bases, 8 bases remained unmatched. The CDR3 has 15 residues. CDR1 and CDR2 from the germline V gene are SGHTA and FQGNSA. The CDR3 here is CASSLMTGQGATIYF. CDR3 bases: TGTGCCAGCAGCCTTATGACGGGACAGGGGGCCACCATATATTTT.

CDR3 in DNA: TGTGCCAGCAGCTTAGACAGGGTCCCTAAGATCGGCTATGGCTACACCTTC. Translated, it gives CASSLDRVPKIGYGYTF. The chain recombines TRBV7-9 with TRBJ1-2, with a tentative D call TRBD1 (6 bases). Germline assignment: CDR1 SEHNR and CDR2 FQNEAQ (reference sequence). This CDR3 is 17 amino acids long. V lost 1 base, J lost 4 bases, and 19 bases lay in between. Variable domain in full (rest from reference TRBV7-9 and TRBJ1-2): DTGVSQNPRHKITKRGQNVTFRCDPISEHNRLYWYRQTLGQGPEFLTYFQNEAQLEKSRLLSDRFSAERPKGSFSTLEIQRTEQGDSAMYLCASSLDRVPKIGYGYTFGSGTRLTVV.